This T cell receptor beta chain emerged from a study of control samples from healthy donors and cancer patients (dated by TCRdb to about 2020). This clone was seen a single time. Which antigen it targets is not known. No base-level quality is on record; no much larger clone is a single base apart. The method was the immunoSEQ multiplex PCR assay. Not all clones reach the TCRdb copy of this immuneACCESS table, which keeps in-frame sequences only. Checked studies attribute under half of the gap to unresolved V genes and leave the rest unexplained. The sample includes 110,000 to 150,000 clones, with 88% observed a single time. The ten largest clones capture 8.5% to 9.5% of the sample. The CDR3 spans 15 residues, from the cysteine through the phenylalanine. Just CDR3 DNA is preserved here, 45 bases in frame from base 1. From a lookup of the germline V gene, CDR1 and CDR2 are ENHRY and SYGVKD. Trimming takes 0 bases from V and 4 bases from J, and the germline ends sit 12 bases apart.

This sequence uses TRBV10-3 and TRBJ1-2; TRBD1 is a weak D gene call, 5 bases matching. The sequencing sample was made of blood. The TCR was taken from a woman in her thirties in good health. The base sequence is TGTGCCATCAGTGAGTCTCGACAGACCCTCTATGGCTACACCTTC. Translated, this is CAISESRQTLYGYTF.